Presented here are 16 T cell receptor beta chains from one specimen sequenced in a study of human T cells and chemical hapten exposure. Specified time point: patch test 3, about 24 weeks after DPC sensitization. Indicated treatment: therapeutic diphenylcyclopropenone sensitization with weekly scalp DPC. TCRdb ran MiXCR on the RACE reads and lists one entry per CDR3 protein. The sample lists about 90,000 distinct CDR3 sequences, 9.5% to 13% occurring once. This specimen was whole blood, taken in connection with sensitization to the hapten diphenylcyclopropenone (DPC). These receptors originate from a young woman with alopecia areata. Some clones in this sample may be carry-over from other donors' samples.

This clonotype was counted only a few times. The V gene is TRBV6-5, the J gene TRBJ2-3; D not certain. Per germline, CDR1 MNHEY and CDR2 SVGAGI. The CDR3 runs 10 residues. The V and J ends lost 10 bases and 6 bases respectively, with 8 bases between them. The CDR3 DNA reads as TGTGCCACACCCGGGGATACGCAGTATTTT. It specifies CATPGDTQYF.

The V gene is TRBV29-1, the J gene TRBJ2-3; TRBD2 matches 8 bases. The germline CDR1 and CDR2 sequences are SQVTM and ANQGSEA. The CDR3 spans 13 residues. V lost 6 bases to trimming and J lost 6 bases; unmatched junction nucleotides: 8. CDR3 sequence (DNA): TGCAGCGTCGGGGGGGCGAGTTCGGATACGCAGTATTTT. Protein sequence: CSVGGASSDTQYF.

This clonotype was seen ten or more times. The gene calls are TRBV10-3 and TRBJ2-7, with 10 bases identical to TRBD1. This CDR3 is 12 amino acids long. Germline V gene lookup returns CDR1 ENHRY and CDR2 SYGVKD. With 8 bases clipped from V and 2 bases from J, the junction kept 0 bases outside the gene matches. For the CDR3, the DNA is TGTGCCATCGGACAGGGGGCCTACGAGCAGTACGTC. As protein: CAIGQGAYEQYV.

The rearrangement joins TRBV20-1 to TRBJ2-1; D uncertain. This CDR3 comprises 10 residues. Germline assignment: CDR1 DFQATT and CDR2 SNEGSKA (reference sequence). The V and J ends lost 2 bases and 7 bases respectively, with 3 bases between them. CDR3 DNA sequence: TGCAGTGCTAGAACTAATGAGCAGTTCTTC. It is translated as CSARTNEQFF.

This clonotype was observed a few times. V and J are TRBV30 and TRBJ2-7; perhaps TRBD1 as D (6 bases). Germline V gives CDR1 GTSNPN, CDR2 SVGIG (reference sequence). The V gene lost 4 bases and the J gene lost 2 bases, with 12 bases spanning the gap. The CDR3 is 13 amino acids. The CDR3: CAWKGDTPYEQYF. The CDR3 coding sequence is TGTGCCTGGAAAGGGGACACACCCTACGAGCAGTACTTC. The complete variable domain, with remaining parts taken from reference TRBV30 and TRBJ2-7, reads SQTIHQWPATLVQPVGSPLSLECTVEGTSNPNLYWYRQAAGRGLQLLFYSVGIGQISSEVPQNLSASRPQDRQFILSSKKLLLSDSGFYLCAWKGDTPYEQYFGPGTRLTVT.

In this sample, this clonotype turned up a few times. The V and J genes are TRBV20-1 and TRBJ2-3, with 10 bases fitting TRBD1. J lost 0 bases, V lost 3 bases, and 3 bases had no gene match. The CDR3 extends over 15 amino acids. The germline V gene encodes CDR1 DFQATT and CDR2 SNEGSKA (reference sequence). The CDR3 DNA reads as TGCAGTGCTAGCCCGGGACAGGGGAGCACAGATACGCAGTATTTT. Translation gives CSASPGQGSTDTQYF.

This clonotype was found a few times. The chain recombines TRBV28 with TRBJ2-7; D might be TRBD1 (6 bases). Germline CDR1 MDHEN, CDR2 SYDVKM. The CDR3 runs to 11 residues. The V and J ends lost 11 bases and 4 bases respectively, with 12 bases between them. The CDR3 region is CAAQGEYEQYV. CDR3 coding DNA: TGTGCCGCACAGGGAGAGTACGAGCAGTACGTC.

In this sample, this clonotype turned up a few times. The chain joins TRBV11-2 to TRBJ2-1, with a possible D match to TRBD2 (5 bases). The V gene lost 0 bases and the J gene lost 9 bases, with 15 bases spanning the gap. CDR3 length: 15 residues. Germline V gene lookup returns CDR1 SGHAT and CDR2 FQNNGV. The CDR3 nucleotides read TGTGCCAGCAGCTTAGAGAGGGCCGGTTTCGGTGAGCAGTTCTTC. Translated: CASSLERAGFGEQFF.

In this sample, this clonotype turned up a few times. The V call is TRBV4-2, the J call TRBJ2-1; 10 bases are shared with TRBD2. The CDR3 runs 16 residues. Germline CDR1 LGHNA, CDR2 YNFKEQ. The V and J ends lost 0 bases and 8 bases, in that order; junction bases with no gene match: 7. CDR3 protein: CASSQDLSSGSHEQFF. For the CDR3, the DNA is TGTGCCAGCAGCCAAGATCTTTCTAGCGGGAGCCATGAGCAGTTCTTC.

The chain couples TRBV28 to TRBJ2-5; possibly TRBD2 for D (6 bases). The germline V and J ends were trimmed by 7 bases and 5 bases, with 11 bases remaining between them. The CDR3 is made up of 12 amino acids. CDR1 is MDHEN, CDR2 SYDVKM, per germline. For the CDR3, the DNA is TGTGCCAGCAAAACGGGAGTCGAGACCCAGTACTTC. Protein: CASKTGVETQYF.

The chain joins TRBV29-1 to TRBJ2-3; 8 nucleotides line up with TRBD1. This CDR3 is 15 amino acids long. Germline loops: CDR1 SQVTM, CDR2 ANQGSEA. Unmatched junction bases numbered 7, after V lost 4 bases and J lost 1 base. CDR3 sequence: CSVAAQGAGTDTQYF. CDR3 nucleotides: TGCAGCGTTGCAGCCCAGGGGGCGGGCACAGATACGCAGTATTTT.

This clonotype was seen a handful of times. This chain uses TRBV7-9 with TRBJ2-1; D is unresolved. Between the trimmed V and J ends, which lost 1 base and 5 bases, there was a span of 6 bases. There are 13 residues in the CDR3. CDR1 is SEHNR and CDR2 is FQNEAQ in the germline V gene (reference sequence). CDR3 amino acids: CASSLEQNNEQFF. CDR3 DNA sequence: TGTGCCAGCAGCTTAGAACAAAACAATGAGCAGTTCTTC.

This clonotype was detected many times. This chain uses TRBV2 with TRBJ2-7; D not resolved. The CDR3 is made up of 13 amino acids. Germline V gene data show CDR1 as SNHLY and CDR2 as FYNNEI. V shed 7 bases and J shed 0 bases, with 10 bases lying between them. The CDR3 here is CASIGPSSYEQYF. CDR3 in DNA: TGTGCCAGCATCGGACCGAGCTCCTACGAGCAGTACTTC.

This chain connects TRBV21-1 to TRBJ2-1; the listed D gene, TRBD2, was not tested against the DNA. TRBV21-1 is given as a pseudogene. This CDR3 contains 16 residues. The CDR3 sequence is CASSARLAGVSNEQFF. The CDR3 DNA follows: TGTGCCAGCAGCGCCCGACTAGCGGGAGTTTCGAATGAGCAGTTCTTC.

This chain joins TRBV3-1 and TRBJ2-6; D is unresolved. Between the trimmed V and J ends, which lost 4 bases and 0 bases, there was a span of 16 bases. Looked up from germline, CDR1 is LGHDT and CDR2 is YNNKEL (reference sequence). This CDR3 region has 18 residues. This chain's CDR3 is CASSPIPFVFSGANVLTF. In nucleotides, the CDR3 is TGTGCCAGCAGCCCAATCCCCTTCGTTTTCTCTGGGGCCAACGTCCTGACTTTC.

In this sample, this clonotype turned up a few times. The rearrangement uses TRBV29-1 and TRBJ2-4; D not resolved. Looked up from germline, CDR1 is SQVTM and CDR2 is ANQGSEA. This CDR3 is 13 amino acids long. V was shortened by 0 bases and J by 8 bases, with 11 bases between the two germline ends. This CDR3 is CSVEESPRDIQYF. In nucleotides, the CDR3 is TGCAGCGTTGAAGAGAGCCCTAGGGACATTCAGTACTTC. Full variable domain (remainder filled in from reference TRBV29-1 and TRBJ2-4): SAVISQKPSRDICQRGTSLTIQCQVDSQVTMMFWYRQQPGQSLTLIATANQGSEATYESGFVIDKFPISRPNLTFSTLTVSNMSPEDSSIYLCSVEESPRDIQYFGAGTRLSVL.